Below are 9 T cell receptor beta chains sequenced from a single sample in a study of control samples from healthy donors and cancer patients. The assay was immunoSEQ multiplex PCR, and TCRdb's table has in-frame clones only and misses some. The profile shows roughly 120,000 clones, 75% to 90% of them singletons. Sequencing input: PBMCs. The source of these receptors is a woman aged 45-59 years with colorectal cancer.

This chain connects TRBV7-9 to TRBJ2-2, with no clear D. CDR1 is SEHNR, CDR2 FQNEAQ, per germline (reference sequence). The V and J ends lost 3 bases and 4 bases respectively, with 9 bases between them. This CDR3 contains 14 residues. The CDR3: CASSFVEVTGELFF. CDR3 in DNA: TGTGCCAGCAGCTTCGTGGAAGTCACCGGGGAGCTGTTTTTT.

This clone occurred once. V usage is TRBV27 and J usage is TRBJ1-1; 7 bases agree with TRBD1. After removal of 3 bases from V and 0 bases from J, the junction contained 1 base not matched to a gene. This CDR3 has 14 amino acids. The germline V gene encodes CDR1 MNHEY and CDR2 SMNVEV (reference sequence). The CDR3 nucleotides are TGTGCCAGCAGTTTCGACAGGGTGAACACTGAAGCTTTCTTT. Residues: CASSFDRVNTEAFF.

In its sample, this clone was seen once. The rearrangement uses TRBV29-1 and TRBJ1-2, with 8 nucleotides matching TRBD1. The ends lost 7 bases at V and 2 bases at J; junction bases unmatched: 9. CDR1 and CDR2 from the germline V gene are SQVTM and ANQGSEA. The CDR3 is 14 amino acids. The CDR3 sequence is CSAIRGTGNYGYTF. The DNA of the CDR3 is TGCAGCGCCATTAGAGGGACAGGAAACTATGGCTACACCTTC.

The CDR3 spells CASSPTGTSGNNEQFF. Here the CDR3 DNA reads TGTGCCAGCAGCCCCACGGGGACTAGCGGGAACAATGAGCAGTTCTTC. The chain carries TRBV9 and TRBJ2-1; 13 bases fit TRBD2. There are 16 residues in the CDR3. J gave up 5 bases and V 4 bases, and 6 bases lay outside the gene matches. Germline V gives CDR1 SGDLS, CDR2 YYNGEE.

The rearrangement uses TRBV30 and TRBJ2-7; D not certain. CDR1 and CDR2 (germline): GTSNPN, SVGIG (reference sequence). Trimming shortened V by 1 base and J by 6 bases, and 13 bases separated the two germline ends. The CDR3 covers 13 residues. Here the CDR3 reads CAWSARPLGEQYF. In DNA, the CDR3 is TGTGCCTGGAGTGCAAGACCGTTGGGCGAGCAGTACTTC.

The table lists this clone with a few counts. The rearrangement links TRBV19 to TRBJ1-5; 7 nucleotides agree with TRBD1. The length of the CDR3 is 13 residues. Germline loops: CDR1 LNHDA, CDR2 SQIVND (reference sequence). Germline trimming cut 11 bases from V and 0 bases from J; bases unmatched to any gene: 4. The CDR3 loop reads CAAGGHSNQPQHF. DNA for the CDR3: TGTGCCGCAGGGGGGCATAGCAATCAGCCCCAGCATTTT. Complete variable domain (other parts from reference TRBV19 and TRBJ1-5): DGGITQSPKYLFRKEGQNVTLSCEQNLNHDAMYWYRQDPGQGLRLIYYSQIVNDFQKGDIAEGYSVSREKKESFPLTVTSAQKNPTAFYLCAAGGHSNQPQHFGDGTRLSIL.

V gene TRBV5-6 combines with J gene TRBJ2-5; 8 nucleotides line up with TRBD2. Trimming cost V 4 bases and J 7 bases; bases outside gene matches: 12. Germline CDR1 is SGHDT and CDR2 is YYEEEE. The length of the CDR3 is 15 residues. The CDR3 here is CASSPGGAPGRTQYF. For the CDR3, the DNA is TGTGCCAGCAGCCCCGGGGGGGCCCCGGGGAGGACCCAGTACTTC.

For the CDR3, the DNA is TGTGCCAGCAGTCCTACAATAGCGGATCAGCCCCAGCATTTT. It yields the protein CASSPTIADQPQHF. The rearrangement joins TRBV28 to TRBJ1-5; no clear D. Germline V gene sequence: CDR1 MDHEN, CDR2 SYDVKM. This CDR3 has 14 amino acids. V lost 5 bases, J lost 5 bases, and 13 bases lay in between. Drawing the rest from reference TRBV28 and TRBJ1-5, the complete variable domain is DVKVTQSSRYLVKRTGEKVFLECVQDMDHENMFWYRQDPGLGLRLIYFSYDVKMKEKGDIPEGYSVSREKKERFSLILESASTNQTSMYLCASSPTIADQPQHFGDGTRLSIL.

The chain employs TRBV4-1 and TRBJ1-6; D is unclear. The V gene lost 5 bases and the J gene lost 0 bases, with 14 bases spanning the gap. The germline CDR1 and CDR2 sequences are MGHRA and YSYEKL. The CDR3 extends over 17 amino acids. CDR3 nucleotide sequence: TGCGCCAGCAGCATGTCCGGCCGGGCCTCCTATAATTCACCCCTCCACTTT. This sequence encodes CASSMSGRASYNSPLHF.